Each of the 3 T cell receptor beta chains below was sequenced from the same sample in a study of beta chain features in type 1 diabetes. Expressed TCRB transcripts were sequenced after all isolated RNA was converted to cDNA. Generated by immunoSEQ multiplex PCR, the TCRdb table keeps only in-frame clones and is missing some. The repertoire holds some 270,000 clones, with roughly 10% as singletons. Antigens for these TCRs are unknown. Study-level points and caveats: In every one of the four CD4+ subsets, TCRB CDR3s were moderately but significantly shorter in Type 1 diabetes patients.

Sequenced material: naive CD4+ T cells from blood. These receptors came from a man under 40 with type 1 diabetes.

J is TRBJ2-7 and V is TRBV19; 10 bases align to TRBD1. This CDR3 has 15 amino acids. J lost 7 bases, V lost 5 bases, and 11 bases had no gene match. Germline assignment: CDR1 LNHDA and CDR2 SQIVND (reference sequence). The CDR3 reads CASSRSRDRGLEQYF. In nucleotides, the CDR3 is TGTGCCAGTAGTCGAAGCCGGGACAGGGGCCTGGAGCAGTACTTC. The full variable domain, with the rest looked up from reference TRBV19 and TRBJ2-7, is DGGITQSPKYLFRKEGQNVTLSCEQNLNHDAMYWYRQDPGQGLRLIYYSQIVNDFQKGDIAEGYSVSREKKESFPLTVTSAQKNPTAFYLCASSRSRDRGLEQYFGPGTRLTVT.

This clone turned up a few times. The chain combines TRBV11-2 with TRBJ2-5; no definite D call. The CDR3 totals 13 residues. The V gene lost 4 bases and the J gene lost 5 bases, with 11 bases spanning the gap. Germline V gene data show CDR1 as SGHAT and CDR2 as FQNNGV. The CDR3 here is CASSYRPGETQYF. The CDR3 region has the DNA TGTGCCAGCAGCTACCGCCCCGGGGAGACCCAGTACTTC.

This chain uses TRBV6-6 with TRBJ1-1; D not resolved. This CDR3 is built from 12 residues. Germline CDR1 MNHNY, CDR2 SVGAGI (reference sequence). The V end lost 2 bases, the J end lost 7 bases, and 8 bases lay between the germline ends. CDR3 region: CASSYRPGEAFF. CDR3 in DNA: TGTGCCAGCAGTTACCGCCCAGGTGAAGCTTTCTTT.